The 5 T cell receptor beta chains listed next were all sequenced from one sample in a study of shared T cell receptors in the human thymus. TCRdb's copy holds only in-frame clones and misses some; the assay was immunoSEQ multiplex PCR. The data show roughly 660,000 clones, with 88% seen just once and around 0.0099% held by the top ten. This same sample was also part of a study on human thymus T cells.

The sequencing input was thymocytes. These receptor sequences come from a boy younger than two with a congenital heart defect.

The chain employs TRBV4-1 and TRBJ1-1; no definite D call. Trimming took 1 base from V and 6 from J, leaving 12 bases between them. The CDR3 is made up of 14 amino acids. Germline V gene data show CDR1 as MGHRA and CDR2 as YSYEKL. CDR3 protein: CASSQGVGDAEAFF. In nucleotides, the CDR3 is TGCGCCAGCAGCCAAGGGGTCGGAGATGCTGAAGCTTTCTTT.

The chain joins TRBV5-5 to TRBJ2-7, with 7 bases that match TRBD2. After removal of 0 bases from V and 0 bases from J, the junction contained 12 bases not matched to a gene. Germline CDR1 SGHKS, CDR2 YYEKEE (reference sequence). The CDR3 is 18 residues long. The CDR3 loop reads CASSLGGGRQSSSYEQYF. The CDR3 region has the DNA TGTGCCAGCAGCTTGGGGGGGGGTCGACAGTCGAGCTCCTACGAGCAGTACTTC.

The J gene is TRBJ1-3, the V gene TRBV11-3; the D is unclear. CDR3 length equals 12 residues. V lost 5 bases, J lost 4 bases, and 6 bases lay in between. The germline V gene encodes CDR1 SGHNT and CDR2 YENEEA. CDR3 sequence (DNA): TGTGCCAGCAGCGTTGAGGGAAACACCATATATTTT. As protein: CASSVEGNTIYF.

The chain employs TRBV7-2 and TRBJ2-1; D perhaps matches TRBD2 (5 bases). The CDR3 totals 15 residues. Trimming removed 1 base from V and 0 bases from J, with 7 bases in between. CDR1 and CDR2 from the germline V gene are SGHTA and FQGNSA. CDR3: CASSLGTSSYNEQFF. In nucleotides, the CDR3 is TGTGCCAGCAGCTTAGGAACTAGCTCCTACAATGAGCAGTTCTTC.

This chain joins TRBV30 and TRBJ1-5, with 10 bases that match TRBD1. V lost 4 bases to trimming and J lost 3 bases; unmatched junction nucleotides: 6. This CDR3 is built from 15 residues. Germline V gene data show CDR1 as GTSNPN and CDR2 as SVGIG (reference sequence). CDR3 sequence reads: CAWKVGTGDNQPQHF. In nucleotides, the CDR3 is TGTGCCTGGAAAGTAGGGACAGGGGACAATCAGCCCCAGCATTTT.